This T cell receptor (beta chain) comes out of a study of technical replicates of blood from a handful of donors. Generated by immunoSEQ multiplex PCR, the TCRdb table keeps only in-frame clones and is missing some. The sample lists about 75,000 clones; 97% were seen once. This clone was detected once. The sample was T cells isolated from PBMCs. The clonotype originates from a human donor in good health.

The CDR3 region is CAWSVLRGNEETQYF. The CDR3 coding sequence is TGTGCCTGGAGTGTACTACGGGGGAACGAAGAGACCCAGTACTTC. The chain recombines TRBV30 with TRBJ2-5, with a weak D call TRBD2 (6 bases). The CDR3 spans 15 residues. CDR1 GTSNPN and CDR2 SVGIG come from the germline V gene (reference sequence). Trimming left V 0 bases short and J 3 bases short, with 14 bases between.